Listed below are T cell receptor beta chains from one sample, sequenced in a study of blood T cell repertoires in COVID-19. Sequencing used immunoSEQ multiplex PCR; TCRdb keeps in-frame clones, though not all of them. This sample has some 200,000 clones, with around nine tenths found just once. The sequenced sample was peripheral blood. These receptors were taken from a man in his sixties with active or convalescent COVID-19. The CDR3 runs from the conserved cysteine through the conserved F or W. Fields, in order: clone size, D gene, J gene, V gene, CDR3 protein, CDR3 DNA. The D gene is left open where the match is weak. Size values are once, few and many counts, or a class for expanded clones, and some rows have none.

clone size: NA; D gene: NA; J gene: TRBJ1-2; V gene: TRBV5-4; CDR3 protein: CASSLALGGYTF; CDR3 DNA: TGTGCCAGCAGCTTGGCCCTCGGGGGCTACACCTTC
clone size: NA; D gene: NA; J gene: TRBJ2-2; V gene: TRBV2; CDR3 protein: CASSRNTGELFF; CDR3 DNA: TGTGCCAGCAGTCGGAACACCGGGGAGCTGTTTTTT
clone size: NA; D gene: TRBD2; J gene: TRBJ2-5; V gene: TRBV5-4; CDR3 protein: CASSTASGGGQETQYF; CDR3 DNA: TGTGCCAGCAGCACCGCTAGCGGGGGGGGCCAAGAGACCCAGTACTTC
clone size: NA; D gene: NA; J gene: TRBJ1-2; V gene: TRBV4-1; CDR3 protein: CASSQVSGNYGYTF; CDR3 DNA: TGCGCCAGCAGCCAAGTTTCAGGGAACTATGGCTACACCTTC
clone size: NA; D gene: TRBD2; J gene: TRBJ2-1; V gene: TRBV4-2; CDR3 protein: CASSQGRIGRGDNEQFF; CDR3 DNA: TGTGCCAGCAGCCAAGGAAGGATTGGGAGGGGCGACAATGAACAGTTCTTC
clone size: NA; D gene: TRBD1; J gene: TRBJ2-7; V gene: TRBV24-1; CDR3 protein: CATSDRTGYEQYF; CDR3 DNA: TGTGCCACCAGTGATCGGACAGGTTACGAGCAGTACTTC
clone size: NA; D gene: NA; J gene: TRBJ1-1; V gene: TRBV11-1; CDR3 protein: CASSSRRDTEAFF; CDR3 DNA: TGTGCCAGCAGCTCAAGGAGGGACACTGAAGCTTTCTTT
clone size: NA; D gene: TRBD2; J gene: TRBJ2-7; V gene: TRBV9; CDR3 protein: CASSPAGEAYEQYF; CDR3 DNA: TGTGCCAGCAGCCCGGCGGGGGAGGCGTACGAGCAGTACTTC
clone size: once; D gene: TRBD1; J gene: TRBJ1-4; V gene: TRBV4-1; CDR3 protein: CASSQEYRGEKLFF; CDR3 DNA: TGCGCCAGCAGCCAAGAGTACAGGGGAGAAAAACTGTTTTTT
clone size: NA; D gene: NA; J gene: TRBJ2-3; V gene: TRBV5-4; CDR3 protein: CASSLMETTDTQYF; CDR3 DNA: TGTGCCAGCAGCTTGATGGAGACTACAGATACGCAGTATTTT
clone size: NA; D gene: NA; J gene: TRBJ2-2; V gene: TRBV7-3; CDR3 protein: CASSLTQNTGELFF; CDR3 DNA: TGTGCCAGCAGCTTAACCCAGAACACCGGGGAGCTGTTTTTT
clone size: once; D gene: NA; J gene: TRBJ1-2; V gene: TRBV2; CDR3 protein: CASSAAGMNYGYTF; CDR3 DNA: TGTGCCAGCAGCGCCGCCGGGATGAACTATGGCTACACCTTC
clone size: NA; D gene: TRBD1; J gene: TRBJ1-4; V gene: TRBV5-4; CDR3 protein: CASSLGGQGGEKLFF; CDR3 DNA: TGTGCCAGCAGCTTGGGGGGACAGGGAGGTGAAAAACTGTTTTTT
clone size: NA; D gene: NA; J gene: TRBJ2-5; V gene: TRBV3-1/TRBV3-2; CDR3 protein: CASSQAQGQETQYF; CDR3 DNA: TGTGCCAGCAGCCAAGCACAGGGCCAAGAGACCCAGTACTTC
clone size: NA; D gene: NA; J gene: TRBJ1-1; V gene: TRBV5-1; CDR3 protein: CASSLGPRGEGEAFF; CDR3 DNA: TGCGCCAGCAGCTTGGGTCCCCGGGGAGAGGGTGAAGCTTTCTTT
clone size: NA; D gene: TRBD2; J gene: TRBJ2-1; V gene: TRBV6-2/TRBV6-3; CDR3 protein: CASSLAGGPWQFF; CDR3 DNA: TGTGCCAGCAGCTTAGCGGGGGGGCCGTGGCAGTTCTTC
clone size: NA; D gene: NA; J gene: TRBJ2-3; V gene: TRBV5-1; CDR3 protein: CASSLALEDTQYF; CDR3 DNA: TGCGCCAGCAGCTTGGCCCTGGAGGATACGCAGTATTTT
clone size: few; D gene: TRBD1; J gene: TRBJ2-6; V gene: TRBV27; CDR3 protein: CASSFSGQGTGANVLTF; CDR3 DNA: TGTGCCAGCAGTTTCTCGGGACAGGGGACTGGGGCCAACGTCCTGACTTTC
clone size: NA; D gene: NA; J gene: TRBJ1-5; V gene: TRBV19; CDR3 protein: CASSRTGDVDQPQHF; CDR3 DNA: TGTGCCAGTAGCAGGACGGGAGACGTAGATCAGCCCCAGCATTTT
clone size: NA; D gene: NA; J gene: TRBJ1-5; V gene: TRBV6-4; CDR3 protein: CASIPGQTNQPQHF; CDR3 DNA: TGTGCCAGCATTCCCGGACAGACGAATCAGCCCCAGCATTTT
clone size: NA; D gene: NA; J gene: TRBJ2-6; V gene: TRBV3-1/TRBV3-2; CDR3 protein: CASSPRGAASGANVLTF; CDR3 DNA: TGTGCCAGCAGCCCGCGCGGTGCAGCTTCTGGGGCCAACGTCCTGACTTTC
clone size: NA; D gene: NA; J gene: TRBJ1-1; V gene: TRBV11-2; CDR3 protein: CASSLSGDAFF; CDR3 DNA: TGTGCCAGCAGCTTATCGGGAGATGCTTTCTTT
clone size: NA; D gene: TRBD1; J gene: TRBJ1-1; V gene: TRBV5-1; CDR3 protein: CASSWKQGANTEAFF; CDR3 DNA: TGCGCCAGCAGCTGGAAACAGGGGGCGAACACTGAAGCTTTCTTT
clone size: NA; D gene: NA; J gene: TRBJ2-7; V gene: TRBV2; CDR3 protein: CASTEQGSLSYEQYF; CDR3 DNA: TGTGCCAGCACCGAGCAGGGGTCCCTCTCCTACGAGCAGTACTTC
clone size: NA; D gene: NA; J gene: TRBJ2-5; V gene: TRBV3-1/TRBV3-2; CDR3 protein: CASSQDKQTQYF; CDR3 DNA: TGTGCCAGCAGCCAAGACAAGCAGACCCAGTACTTC
clone size: NA; D gene: TRBD1; J gene: TRBJ1-2; V gene: TRBV10-3; CDR3 protein: CAISDNLGQGEYGYTF; CDR3 DNA: TGTGCCATCAGTGACAACCTGGGACAGGGAGAATATGGCTACACCTTC
clone size: few; D gene: TRBD1; J gene: TRBJ1-2; V gene: TRBV11-2; CDR3 protein: CASSRTGGPLNYGYTF; CDR3 DNA: TGTGCCAGCAGCCGGACAGGGGGCCCACTAAACTATGGCTACACCTTC
clone size: once; D gene: NA; J gene: TRBJ1-1; V gene: TRBV10-3; CDR3 protein: CAISELGDTEAFF; CDR3 DNA: TGTGCCATCAGTGAGTTAGGGGACACTGAAGCTTTCTTT
clone size: NA; D gene: NA; J gene: TRBJ2-1; V gene: TRBV2; CDR3 protein: CASSGLPAVDYNEQFF; CDR3 DNA: TGTGCCAGCAGCGGACTACCCGCAGTCGATTACAATGAGCAGTTCTTC
clone size: NA; D gene: TRBD1; J gene: TRBJ1-1; V gene: TRBV19; CDR3 protein: CASFPRTGGLYTEAFF; CDR3 DNA: TGTGCCAGTTTCCCTAGAACAGGGGGCTTGTACACTGAAGCTTTCTTT
clone size: NA; D gene: NA; J gene: TRBJ2-1; V gene: TRBV19; CDR3 protein: CASSSMGDSREQFF; CDR3 DNA: TGTGCCAGTAGTAGCATGGGAGACTCCCGTGAGCAGTTCTTC
clone size: NA; D gene: NA; J gene: TRBJ1-2; V gene: TRBV6-1; CDR3 protein: CASSEVEWLDGYTF; CDR3 DNA: TGTGCCAGCAGTGAAGTTGAGTGGTTAGATGGCTACACCTTC
clone size: NA; D gene: TRBD1; J gene: TRBJ2-7; V gene: TRBV6-5; CDR3 protein: CASREGAPYEQYF; CDR3 DNA: TGTGCCAGCAGAGAGGGGGCACCCTACGAGCAGTACTTC
clone size: few; D gene: NA; J gene: TRBJ2-7; V gene: TRBV2; CDR3 protein: CASRGQGNEQYF; CDR3 DNA: TGTGCCAGCAGAGGCCAGGGCAACGAGCAGTACTTC
clone size: NA; D gene: TRBD2; J gene: TRBJ2-6; V gene: TRBV4-1; CDR3 protein: CASSHGLAGPSGANVLTF; CDR3 DNA: TGCGCCAGCAGCCATGGACTAGCGGGGCCCTCTGGGGCCAACGTCCTGACTTTC